Listed here are 15 T cell receptor beta chains from one sample, sequenced in a study of blood T cell repertoires in COVID-19. Produced via immunoSEQ multiplex PCR; TCRdb's table is partial and in-frame only. The table lists about 300,000 clones, around nine tenths of them singletons, with 1% to 1.5% in the top ten. The source material was peripheral blood. The receptors here all came from a man in his sixties or seventies with acute or convalescent COVID-19.

V gene TRBV11-2 combines with J gene TRBJ2-5; the match to TRBD2 covers 9 bases. There are 15 residues in the CDR3. V trimming: 3 bases; J trimming: 6 bases; junction bases outside the gene matches: 8. Germline V CDR1 and CDR2: SGHAT, FQNNGV. The CDR3 DNA follows: TGTGCCAGCAGCTTGACGCCTAGCGGGGAACAGACCCAGTACTTC. Amino acids: CASSLTPSGEQTQYF.

This sequence joins TRBV6-5 and TRBJ1-5; 9 nucleotides line up with TRBD1. CDR1 is MNHEY, CDR2 SVGAGI, per germline. V lost 7 bases and J lost 3; bases outside the gene matches: 4. This CDR3 is 14 amino acids long. The CDR3 protein is CASNGQGFNQPQHF. The CDR3 DNA follows: TGTGCCAGCAACGGACAGGGGTTCAATCAGCCCCAGCATTTT.

This chain uses TRBV7-9 with TRBJ1-1, with D perhaps matching TRBD1 (5 bases). This CDR3 has 14 amino acids. Trimming removed 1 base at V and 1 base at J, with 7 bases between. Germline CDR1 SEHNR, CDR2 FQNEAQ (reference sequence). CDR3 nucleotides: TGTGCCAGCAGCTTAGAGACAGAGAACACTGAAGCTTTCTTT. Its protein is CASSLETENTEAFF.

This sequence joins TRBV28 and TRBJ2-7, with 9 bases fitting TRBD1. Trimming removed 4 bases from V and 3 bases from J; junction bases left unmatched: 7. The CDR3 totals 15 residues. Germline CDR1 MDHEN, CDR2 SYDVKM. The CDR3 protein is CASSSRDRVLYEQYF. The CDR3 nucleotides read TGTGCCAGCAGTTCCCGGGACAGGGTTCTCTACGAGCAGTACTTC. The full variable domain, with the rest looked up from reference TRBV28 and TRBJ2-7, is DVKVTQSSRYLVKRTGEKVFLECVQDMDHENMFWYRQDPGLGLRLIYFSYDVKMKEKGDIPEGYSVSREKKERFSLILESASTNQTSMYLCASSSRDRVLYEQYFGPGTRLTVT.

The chain carries TRBV20-1 and TRBJ1-1; D unresolved. Looked up from germline, CDR1 is DFQATT and CDR2 is SNEGSKA (reference sequence). This CDR3 is 12 amino acids long. V shed 3 bases and J shed 1 base, with 6 bases lying between them. The CDR3 here is CSASVRNTEAFF. The CDR3 DNA reads as TGCAGTGCTAGTGTGAGGAACACTGAAGCTTTCTTT.

The V call is TRBV6-5, the J call TRBJ1-1, with D hard to call. Germline CDR1 reads MNHEY; CDR2 reads SVGAGI. The V end lost 5 bases, the J end lost 2 bases, and 9 bases lay between the germline ends. The CDR3 runs 13 residues. In nucleotides, the CDR3 is TGTGCCAGCAGTAGTCAGGAAAACACTGAAGCTTTCTTT. As protein: CASSSQENTEAFF.

The rearrangement links TRBV4-3 to TRBJ1-6; tentative D call: TRBD1 (6 bases). Trimming cost V 4 bases and J 7 bases, with 11 bases left between them. CDR1 LGHNA and CDR2 YSLEER come from the germline V gene. The CDR3 covers 14 residues. CDR3 sequence reads: CASSRGQNNSPLHF. The CDR3 region has the DNA TGCGCCAGCAGCCGCGGACAGAACAATTCACCCCTCCACTTT.

The chain joins TRBV10-3 to TRBJ1-5; D perhaps matches TRBD1 (5 bases). Germline V gene sequence: CDR1 ENHRY, CDR2 SYGVKD. CDR3 length: 15 residues. The V gene lost 8 bases and the J gene lost 0 bases, with 14 bases spanning the gap. Here the CDR3 reads CAIAGTADSNQPQHF. The CDR3, as DNA: TGTGCCATCGCCGGGACTGCTGATAGCAATCAGCCCCAGCATTTT.

Comments on this clone: Compared with germline, one end of the junction differs, possibly owing to a read error. This rearrangement joins TRBV3-1 (or the pseudogene TRBV3-2) to TRBJ2-7, with D perhaps matching TRBD2 (5 bases). CDR3 length: 12 amino acids. Germline V gene sequence: CDR1 LGHDT, CDR2 YNNKEL (reference sequence). The CDR3 reads CASSQLSGQPNF. CDR3 bases: TGTGCCAGCAGCCAACTCAGCGGTCAGCCCAACTTC.

CDR3 coding DNA: TGCGCCAGCAGCCGACTGACTAGCGGGGGAGGGGAGACCCAGTACTTC. This translates into CASSRLTSGGGETQYF. The rearrangement links TRBV4-1 to TRBJ2-5; 12 nucleotides match TRBD2. The V gene end was trimmed by 4 bases and the J gene end by 5 bases; junction bases not matched to a gene: 8. Germline CDR1 reads MGHRA; CDR2 reads YSYEKL. This CDR3 is 16 amino acids long.

V is TRBV20-1 and J is TRBJ2-7; D is undetermined. This CDR3 has 14 residues. CDR1 and CDR2 from the germline V gene are DFQATT and SNEGSKA (reference sequence). With 3 bases removed from V and 2 bases from J, the gap between germline ends came to 14 bases. CDR3 amino acids: CSASLKMGPYEQYF. The CDR3 DNA is TGCAGTGCTAGTCTCAAGATGGGCCCCTACGAGCAGTACTTC.

The chain employs TRBV5-1 and TRBJ2-3; 12 bases align to TRBD2. The CDR3 loop spans 16 amino acids. The ends lost 8 bases at V and 0 bases at J; junction bases unmatched: 7. Germline V gene sequence: CDR1 SGHRS, CDR2 YFSETQ. The CDR3 is CASHLGLAGSTDTQYF. CDR3 sequence (DNA): TGCGCCAGTCACCTGGGACTAGCGGGTAGCACAGATACGCAGTATTTT.

The chain is built from TRBV6-5 and TRBJ1-4; D not certain. V was clipped by 6 bases and J by 8 bases, with 16 bases between them. The CDR3 is made up of 14 amino acids. Germline-derived CDR1 and CDR2 are MNHEY and SVGAGI. The DNA for the CDR3 is TGTGCCAGCAGCCACACTTATCGGGGAGAAAAACTGTTTTTT. Translation: CASSHTYRGEKLFF.

The chain uses TRBV11-1 and TRBJ1-1, with 8 bases fitting TRBD1. The V gene end was trimmed by 2 bases and the J gene end by 1 base; junction bases not matched to a gene: 3. CDR3 length: 15 residues. Germline V gene lookup returns CDR1 SGHAT and CDR2 FQDESV (reference sequence). The CDR3 is CASSLFDRGNTEAFF. The CDR3 nucleotides read TGTGCCAGCAGCTTATTTGACAGGGGGAACACTGAAGCTTTCTTT.

This clone was seen only a few times. The chain carries TRBV4-2 and TRBJ2-7, with D perhaps matching TRBD2 (6 bases). CDR3 length: 18 amino acids. V was clipped by 2 bases and J by 0 bases, with 20 bases between them. The V gene's germline CDR1 is LGHNA and CDR2 YNFKEQ. CDR3 nucleotide sequence: TGTGCCAGCAGCCAACGTACGACCGGGGGAATGAGCTCCTACGAGCAGTACTTC. This encodes CASSQRTTGGMSSYEQYF.